A selection of T cell receptor beta chains follows, all from one sample in a study of shared clonotypes between healthy human individuals. Using immunoSEQ multiplex PCR, the repertoire was profiled, and TCRdb retains in-frame clones only, with some absent. The sample includes some 2.4 million clones, under 95% seen only once; the top ten take approximately 0.37%. The specimen was naive CD4+ T cells from PBMCs. Source of these receptors: a man between 18 and 35 years old in good health. Some clones in this sample may be carry-over from other donors' samples. CDR3s include the opening cysteine and the closing phenylalanine or tryptophan. The order of the fields is CDR3 protein, CDR3 DNA, D gene, V gene, clone size, J gene. The D gene is left open where the match is weak. Only some rows state a clone size, as once, few, many or a class for expanded clones.

cdr3_aa: CASSTRTGTNEQFF; cdr3_nt: TGCGCCAGCAGCACACGGACAGGGACCAATGAGCAGTTCTTC; d_call: TRBD1; v_call: TRBV5-1; clone_size: NA; j_call: TRBJ2-1
cdr3_aa: CASSEGTGYNQPQHF; cdr3_nt: TGTGCCAGCAGTGAAGGGACAGGGTACAATCAGCCCCAGCATTTT; d_call: TRBD1; v_call: TRBV6-1; clone_size: NA; j_call: TRBJ1-5
cdr3_aa: CASSKTDTGNTIYF; cdr3_nt: TGTGCCAGCAGCAAGACGGACACTGGAAACACCATATATTTT; d_call: NA; v_call: TRBV9; clone_size: NA; j_call: TRBJ1-3
cdr3_aa: CASTLIGTGNTGELFF; cdr3_nt: TGTGCCAGCACCCTCATCGGGACAGGGAACACCGGGGAGCTGTTTTTT; d_call: TRBD1; v_call: TRBV28; clone_size: NA; j_call: TRBJ2-2
cdr3_aa: CASSSRPLDNEQFF; cdr3_nt: TGTGCCAGCAGCTCAAGGCCACTGGACAATGAGCAGTTCTTC; d_call: NA; v_call: TRBV11-2; clone_size: NA; j_call: TRBJ2-1
cdr3_aa: CASSLDRGVKEAFF; cdr3_nt: TGTGCCAGCAGCTTAGACAGGGGCGTCAAGGAAGCTTTCTTT; d_call: TRBD1; v_call: TRBV7-2; clone_size: NA; j_call: TRBJ1-1
cdr3_aa: CSAAVEAELFF; cdr3_nt: TGCAGTGCCGCGGTGGAAGCGGAGCTGTTTTTT; d_call: NA; v_call: TRBV20-1; clone_size: NA; j_call: TRBJ2-2
cdr3_aa: CASTFDTSAMGEQFF; cdr3_nt: TGCGCCAGCACCTTCGACACTAGCGCGATGGGTGAGCAGTTCTTC; d_call: TRBD2; v_call: TRBV5-1; clone_size: NA; j_call: TRBJ2-1
cdr3_aa: CASPISGRWYGYTF; cdr3_nt: TGTGCTTCGCCTATTTCCGGACGTTGGTATGGCTACACCTTC; d_call: NA; v_call: TRBV30; clone_size: NA; j_call: TRBJ1-2
cdr3_aa: CASSQGTGWETQYF; cdr3_nt: TGTGCCAGCAGCCAAGGGACAGGTTGGGAGACCCAGTACTTC; d_call: TRBD1; v_call: TRBV28; clone_size: NA; j_call: TRBJ2-5
cdr3_aa: CSVARGSNEQFF; cdr3_nt: TGCAGCGTTGCGAGGGGGTCCAATGAGCAGTTCTTC; d_call: NA; v_call: TRBV29-1; clone_size: NA; j_call: TRBJ2-1
cdr3_aa: CAWDIGVGETQYF; cdr3_nt: TGTGCCTGGGACATAGGAGTTGGGGAGACCCAGTACTTC; d_call: NA; v_call: TRBV30; clone_size: NA; j_call: TRBJ2-5
cdr3_aa: CASSSNRVLGGELFF; cdr3_nt: TGCGCCAGCAGCTCGAACAGGGTACTGGGCGGGGAGCTGTTTTTT; d_call: NA; v_call: TRBV5-1; clone_size: NA; j_call: TRBJ2-2
cdr3_aa: CASSSGGTGQPQHF; cdr3_nt: TGTGCCAGCAGTTCAGGGGGAACGGGACAGCCCCAGCATTTT; d_call: TRBD1; v_call: TRBV6-5; clone_size: once; j_call: TRBJ1-5
cdr3_aa: CSVGTSGRAVLETQYF; cdr3_nt: TGCAGCGTCGGGACTAGCGGGAGGGCCGTGTTGGAGACCCAGTACTTC; d_call: TRBD2; v_call: TRBV29-1; clone_size: NA; j_call: TRBJ2-5
cdr3_aa: CSVEAGSAEPFTDTQYF; cdr3_nt: TGCAGCGTTGAAGCGGGGTCGGCAGAGCCCTTCACAGATACGCAGTATTTT; d_call: NA; v_call: TRBV29-1; clone_size: NA; j_call: TRBJ2-3
cdr3_aa: CASSQRTGGTDTQYF; cdr3_nt: TGCGCCAGCAGCCAACGGACAGGGGGAACAGATACGCAGTATTTT; d_call: TRBD1; v_call: TRBV4-1; clone_size: NA; j_call: TRBJ2-3
cdr3_aa: CASSDRAGRGRGDTQYF; cdr3_nt: TGTGCCAGCAGTGATCGGGCAGGTCGTGGCCGGGGGGATACGCAGTATTTT; d_call: NA; v_call: TRBV25-1; clone_size: NA; j_call: TRBJ2-3
cdr3_aa: CASSLKSDHTEAFF; cdr3_nt: TGTGCCAGCAGCTTAAAATCCGACCACACTGAAGCTTTCTTT; d_call: NA; v_call: TRBV11-3; clone_size: NA; j_call: TRBJ1-1
cdr3_aa: CASSRTRAYTDTQYF; cdr3_nt: TGTGCCAGCAGCCGGACTAGGGCTTACACAGATACGCAGTATTTT; d_call: TRBD2; v_call: TRBV6-5; clone_size: once; j_call: TRBJ2-3
cdr3_aa: CASSETRVDEQFF; cdr3_nt: TGTGCCAGCAGTGAAACTCGAGTCGATGAGCAGTTCTTC; d_call: NA; v_call: TRBV6-1; clone_size: NA; j_call: TRBJ2-1
cdr3_aa: CASSWGTEAFF; cdr3_nt: TGTGCCAGCAGTTGGGGTACTGAAGCTTTCTTT; d_call: NA; v_call: TRBV28; clone_size: NA; j_call: TRBJ1-1
cdr3_aa: CASSVTNSGGDYGYTF; cdr3_nt: TGTGCCAGCAGTGTAACTAACTCGGGAGGGGACTATGGCTACACCTTC; d_call: NA; v_call: TRBV28; clone_size: NA; j_call: TRBJ1-2
cdr3_aa: CACGGGTSPLHF; cdr3_nt: TGTGCCTGCGGAGGAGGGACTTCACCCCTCCACTTT; d_call: NA; v_call: TRBV28; clone_size: NA; j_call: TRBJ1-6
cdr3_aa: CASSLGTSGRETQYF; cdr3_nt: TGTGCCAGCAGCTTAGGGACTAGCGGGAGAGAGACCCAGTACTTC; d_call: TRBD2; v_call: TRBV7-3; clone_size: NA; j_call: TRBJ2-5
cdr3_aa: CASGQGLLAGVDQGEQYF; cdr3_nt: TGTGCCAGTGGACAGGGACTACTAGCGGGAGTAGATCAGGGCGAGCAGTACTTC; d_call: TRBD2; v_call: TRBV7-8; clone_size: NA; j_call: TRBJ2-7
cdr3_aa: CASSFGGTSYEQYF; cdr3_nt: TGCGCCAGCAGCTTTGGAGGGACCTCCTACGAGCAGTACTTC; d_call: NA; v_call: TRBV5-1; clone_size: NA; j_call: TRBJ2-7
cdr3_aa: CASSLRGGGNNQPQHF; cdr3_nt: TGTGCCAGCAGCTTGCGGGGTGGGGGAAACAATCAGCCCCAGCATTTT; d_call: NA; v_call: TRBV5-6; clone_size: NA; j_call: TRBJ1-5